This T cell receptor (beta chain) was observed in a study of lymphopenia after photon versus proton radiotherapy. Study-wide findings and caveats: Photon-treated patients lost naive T cells and TCR diversity; proton-treated stayed stable. Only patients who died were analyzed for survival; proton advantage is unproven.

To note about this clone: Its specificity is not known.

Only in-frame clones appear in the TCRdb table, and some are missing; sequencing was by immunoSEQ multiplex PCR. The sample records around 64,000 clones, around 92% being singletons. J lost 4 bases, V lost 4 bases, and 7 bases had no gene match. Per germline, CDR1 MDHEN and CDR2 SYDVKM. CDR3 length: 14 amino acids. The TCR sequence derives from a woman aged 40 to 50 with cholangiocarcinoma. Sequences were derived from peripheral blood, sampled from a patient treated with photon-based radiotherapy. The V call is TRBV28, the J call TRBJ2-7, with 7 bases that match TRBD1. This chain's CDR3 is CASSYKQGKYEQYF. In DNA, the CDR3 is TGTGCCAGCAGTTACAAACAGGGGAAGTACGAGCAGTACTTC.